Below, 5 T cell receptor beta chains from the same sample are listed, as sequenced in a study of blood T cells in healthy people across ages. With a J-beta primer mix and a sample-barcoded 5' primer, a second PCR ran about 7 to 12 cycles. TCRdb re-called the 5' RACE reads through MiXCR, storing one row per CDR3 protein. The table lists about 620,000 distinct CDR3 sequences, 21% of them singletons, with 3.6% in the top ten. Sample: blood. All receptors come from a man between 65 and 80 years old in good health.

The chain carries TRBV4-3 and TRBJ2-1; 7 bases line up with TRBD2. Germline CDR1 reads LGHNA; CDR2 reads YSLEER. After removal of 4 bases from V and 7 bases from J, the junction contained 7 bases not matched to a gene. The CDR3 sequence is 14 residues long. The CDR3 nucleotides are TGCGCCAGCAGCCTACGGGGAGGGACGAATGAGCAGTTCTTC. Amino acids: CASSLRGGTNEQFF.

Only a few counts were recorded for this clonotype. The chain employs TRBV28 and TRBJ1-1, with D unclear. The CDR3 contains 14 residues. The V end lost 6 bases, the J end lost 3 bases, and 14 bases lay between the germline ends. Per the germline V gene, CDR1 is MDHEN and CDR2 is SYDVKM. The CDR3 loop reads CASSLTVDYTEAFF. As DNA, the CDR3 is TGTGCCAGCAGCTTAACGGTAGACTACACTGAAGCTTTCTTT. The full variable domain, its missing parts supplied by reference TRBV28 and TRBJ1-1, is DVKVTQSSRYLVKRTGEKVFLECVQDMDHENMFWYRQDPGLGLRLIYFSYDVKMKEKGDIPEGYSVSREKKERFSLILESASTNQTSMYLCASSLTVDYTEAFFGQGTRLTVV.

Only a few counts were recorded for this clonotype. The chain carries TRBV9 and TRBJ2-1; TRBD1 matches at 10 bases. CDR1 and CDR2 from the germline V gene are SGDLS and YYNGEE. Trimming took 0 bases from V and 8 from J; bases not matched to a gene: 2. CDR3 size: 14 residues. Here the CDR3 DNA reads TGTGCCAGCAGCGTAGCCGGGACAGGGGATGAGCAGTTCTTC. This encodes CASSVAGTGDEQFF.

V is TRBV2 and J is TRBJ1-5; 7 nucleotides align to TRBD1. There are 15 residues in the CDR3. V shed 4 bases and J 0 bases; nucleotides not matched to a gene: 3. Germline CDR1 and CDR2: SNHLY and FYNNEI. The CDR3 sequence is CASSVDRNSNQPQHF. For the CDR3, the DNA is TGTGCCAGCAGTGTGGACAGGAATAGCAATCAGCCCCAGCATTTT.

The chain recombines TRBV7-6 with TRBJ2-3, with TRBD2 identical over 8 bases. The V gene end was trimmed by 3 bases and the J gene end by 5 bases; junction bases not matched to a gene: 10. Germline CDR1 and CDR2: SGHVS and FNYEAQ. CDR3 length: 16 residues. The CDR3 nucleotides read TGTGCCAGCAGCTTGCAGAGCGGGAGTTTTATAGATACGCAGTATTTT. Translated: CASSLQSGSFIDTQYF. The whole variable domain, filled in from reference TRBV7-6 and TRBJ2-3, reads GAGVSQSPRYKVTKRGQDVALRCDPISGHVSLYWYRQALGQGPEFLTYFNYEAQQDKSGLPNDRFSAERPEGSISTLTIQRTEQRDSAMYRCASSLQSGSFIDTQYFGPGTRLTVL.